This TCR beta chain was sequenced in a study of cytomegalovirus exposure and HLA in healthy donors. Study-wide results and caveats: Researchers reported in a later analysis that a missense DCLRE1C variant was tied to TCR beta V- and J-gene trimming.

This CDR3 has 16 residues. V was cut by 4 bases and J by 0 bases, with 13 bases left in between. Germline V CDR1 and CDR2: MGHRA, YSYEKL. 60 Vbeta and 13 Jbeta primers were used in PCR. Sequenced by immunoSEQ multiplex PCR; TCRdb stores in-frame clones only, minus some. The listing contains around 50,000 clones. Donors sampled were nominally healthy, though unrecorded immune exposures were likely. Note on this clone: As yet, its antigen is unknown.

The TCR originated in a woman in her 50s in good health and CMV-seropositive. J is TRBJ1-3 and V is TRBV4-1, with D tentatively TRBD1 (6 bases). The sample comprised PBMCs. This CDR3 is CASSRTQGHSGNTIYF. CDR3 DNA sequence: TGCGCCAGCAGCCGGACACAGGGCCACTCTGGAAACACCATATATTTT.